This T cell receptor beta chain was observed in a study of human thymus T cells. Comment on this clone: The antigen is undetermined.

The study used thymus tissue resected during corrective heart surgery. Per the germline V gene, CDR1 is MNHEY and CDR2 is SMNVEV (reference sequence). V lost 2 bases to trimming and J lost 2 bases; unmatched junction nucleotides: 7. CDR3 length equals 16 residues. Study-wide results and limits: Thymic and blood repertoires appeared to carry a bias in their V and J gene usage.

Profiling relied on immunoSEQ multiplex PCR, and the TCRdb table lists in-frame clones only, not all of them. The sample consists of approximately 70,000 clones, 85% to 95% of them appearing once. The V gene is TRBV27, the J gene TRBJ2-7; TRBD1 agrees at 9 bases. The sample taken for sequencing was thymus tissue. The sequence derives from a girl under three years old with a congenital heart defect but otherwise immunologically healthy. In DNA, the CDR3 is TGTGCCAGCAGTTTAGCCACGGGACAGGGTACCTACGAGCAGTACTTC. The encoded protein is CASSLATGQGTYEQYF.